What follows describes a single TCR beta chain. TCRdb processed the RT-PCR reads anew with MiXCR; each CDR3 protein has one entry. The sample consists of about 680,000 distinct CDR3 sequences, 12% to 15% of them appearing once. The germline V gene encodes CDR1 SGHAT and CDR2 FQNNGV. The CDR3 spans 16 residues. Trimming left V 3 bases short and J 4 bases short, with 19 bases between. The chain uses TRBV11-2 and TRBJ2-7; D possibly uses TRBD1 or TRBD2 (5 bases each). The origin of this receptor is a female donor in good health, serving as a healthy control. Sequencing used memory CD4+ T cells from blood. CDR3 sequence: CASSLARGNTVYEQYF. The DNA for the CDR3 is TGTGCCAGCAGCTTGGCGAGGGGTAACACAGTTTACGAGCAGTACTTC.